The next 6 T cell receptor beta chains were all read from a single sample in a study of CD8 T cells in ankylosing spondylitis. TCRdb re-called the 5' RACE reads through MiXCR, storing one row per CDR3 protein. The sample shows approximately 240,000 distinct CDR3 sequences, over 9.5% of them seen only once. Material for sequencing was blood, either unsorted or a sorted T cell fraction (not recorded which). All receptors derive from a male donor with ankylosing spondylitis or in good health (not recorded which).

The J gene is TRBJ2-2, the V gene TRBV30; D is perhaps TRBD1 or TRBD2 (5 bases each). The CDR3 covers 13 residues. V was pared by 2 bases and J by 7 bases, with 11 bases between. From germline, CDR1 is GTSNPN and CDR2 SVGIG (reference sequence). The CDR3 is CAWSIGTIGELFF. In nucleotides, the CDR3 is TGTGCCTGGAGTATCGGGACGATCGGGGAGCTGTTTTTT.

The V gene is TRBV27, the J gene TRBJ2-1; 9 bases agree with TRBD1. The ends lost 3 bases at V and 7 bases at J; junction bases unmatched: 7. CDR3 length: 15 residues. Germline V gene lookup returns CDR1 MNHEY and CDR2 SMNVEV (reference sequence). The CDR3: CASSLNRDRVNEQFF. CDR3 DNA sequence: TGTGCCAGCAGTTTGAACCGGGACAGGGTAAATGAGCAGTTCTTC.

This clonotype was recorded at least ten times. This rearrangement joins TRBV5-1 to TRBJ1-1, with TRBD1 as a possible D gene (6 bases). The CDR3 has 16 residues. The V gene lost 1 base and the J gene lost 4 bases, with 17 bases spanning the gap. CDR1 and CDR2 from the germline V gene are SGHRS and YFSETQ. CDR3 nucleotide sequence: TGCGCCAGCAGCTTGTCACGAGGACAGAGTATCACTGAAGCTTTCTTT. Protein product: CASSLSRGQSITEAFF.

This clonotype was counted many times. V is TRBV5-1 and J is TRBJ1-1, with D tentatively TRBD1 (5 bases). The CDR3 sequence is 15 residues long. Per germline, CDR1 SGHRS and CDR2 YFSETQ. Trimming took 0 bases from V and 4 from J, leaving 13 bases between them. The CDR3 is CASSLEAGQVTEAFF. CDR3 DNA sequence: TGCGCCAGCAGCTTGGAAGCAGGACAAGTCACTGAAGCTTTCTTT. The whole variable domain, remainder taken from reference TRBV5-1 and TRBJ1-1, is KAGVTQTPRYLIKTRGQQVTLSCSPISGHRSVSWYQQTPGQGLQFLFEYFSETQRNKGNFPGRFSGRQFSNSRSEMNVSTLELGDSALYLCASSLEAGQVTEAFFGQGTRLTVV.

The chain has TRBV2 and TRBJ2-7, with a possible D match to TRBD1 (6 bases). This CDR3 spans 12 amino acids. Germline CDR1 SNHLY, CDR2 FYNNEI. V was shortened by 6 bases and J by 3 bases, with 9 bases between the two germline ends. CDR3 coding DNA: TGTGCCAGCAGAGGGGACAACTACGAGCAGTACTTC. Its protein product is CASRGDNYEQYF.

This clonotype was found many times. The chain combines TRBV6-1 with TRBJ1-2, with D hard to call. CDR1 is MNHNS, CDR2 SASEGT, per germline. V was clipped by 6 bases and J by 5 bases, with 16 bases between them. The CDR3 consists of 14 residues. Written as DNA, the CDR3 is TGTGCCAGCAGCATCCCTTCCGGGGATTATGGCTACACCTTC. Encoded protein: CASSIPSGDYGYTF.